This T cell receptor beta chain emerged from a study of OX40 agonist ivuxolimab in advanced cancers. This clone was picked up a small number of times. Peripheral blood came from all dose cohorts at three timepoints. The protocol was immunoSEQ multiplex PCR, while the TCRdb copy is restricted to in-frame clones and leaves out a portion. This sample carries some 150,000 clones, just over 90% of them seen once, and the ten largest clones take roughly 1%. Per germline, CDR1 SGHVS and CDR2 FQNEAQ. The CDR3 totals 15 residues. Deletions cut 1 base from V and 4 bases from J, with 13 bases between. The chain employs TRBV7-8 and TRBJ2-5, with D tentatively TRBD1 (6 bases). This TCR derives from an adult with an advanced solid tumor such as melanoma, head and neck, liver or kidney cancer. Here the sequenced sample was CD4+ or CD8+ T cells sorted from blood, taken in a trial of the OX40 agonist ivuxolimab. CDR3 loop: CASSLDYRVGETQYF. The CDR3 DNA sequence: TGTGCCAGCAGCTTAGATTACAGGGTCGGAGAGACCCAGTACTTC.